These 28 T cell receptor beta chains came from one sample sequenced in a study of blood T cells in healthy people across ages. Sample-barcoded 5' priming and a J-beta primer mix drove a second PCR of 7 to 11 cycles. A single record per CDR3 protein comes from TCRdb applying MiXCR to the 5' RACE reads. Of roughly 680,000 distinct CDR3 sequences listed, approximately 49% were seen once; the top ten hold around 32%. Sequenced: blood. These receptor sequences come from a woman aged 55-69 years in good health.

V and J are TRBV2 and TRBJ1-4; 7 positions agree with TRBD1. This CDR3 is 16 amino acids long. CDR1 and CDR2 from the germline V gene are SNHLY and FYNNEI. V shed 3 bases and J 7 bases; nucleotides not matched to a gene: 11. As DNA, the CDR3 is TGTGCCAGCAGTGACACAGGAGGGGGCTATCGTGAAAAACTGTTTTTT. Its protein product is CASSDTGGGYREKLFF.

This clonotype appeared a few times. V is TRBV7-2 and J is TRBJ2-1; D is possibly TRBD2 (5 bases). Germline CDR1 reads SGHTA; CDR2 reads FQGNSA. V shed 5 bases and J shed 4 bases, with 15 bases lying between them. The CDR3 totals 15 residues. In DNA, the CDR3 is TGTGCCAGCAGCCCCGGGGTAGCCCTTTACAATGAGCAGTTCTTC. This sequence encodes CASSPGVALYNEQFF.

This chain connects TRBV20-1 to TRBJ2-1, with unresolved D. Trimming stripped 3 bases from V and 10 bases from J, with 10 bases between. The CDR3 is made up of 11 amino acids. Germline loops: CDR1 DFQATT, CDR2 SNEGSKA (reference sequence). Written as DNA, the CDR3 is TGCAGTGCTAGGCTCCAATGGGAGCAGTTCTTC. Translated: CSARLQWEQFF.

The rearrangement joins TRBV7-3 to TRBJ2-1, with 8 bases that match TRBD2. This CDR3 region has 15 residues. Germline CDR1 is SGHTA and CDR2 is FQGTGA. The J segment lost 6 bases and the V segment lost 2 bases, leaving 6 bases of the junction unmatched. CDR3 sequence (DNA): TGTGCCAGCAGCTTATCGGCTAGCGGGTTCAATGAGCAGTTCTTC. This gives the protein CASSLSASGFNEQFF.

The rearrangement uses TRBV6-2 or TRBV6-3 and TRBJ1-2, with 7 nucleotides matching TRBD1. CDR3 length equals 13 residues. V dropped 0 bases and J dropped 7; count of bases not matched to a gene: 2. Per germline, CDR1 MNHEY and CDR2 SVGEGT. The CDR3 spells CASSYSGQAGYTF. The CDR3 DNA reads as TGTGCCAGCAGTTACTCCGGACAGGCTGGCTACACCTTC.

The rearrangement joins TRBV6-2 or TRBV6-3 to TRBJ2-3; possibly TRBD1 for D (6 bases). Germline V lookup: CDR1 MNHEY, CDR2 SVGEGT. Trimming cost V 2 bases and J 6 bases, with 18 bases left between them. The CDR3 length is 16 residues. The CDR3 spells CASSYGLHRVSDTQYF. In DNA form, the CDR3 reads TGTGCCAGCAGTTACGGTCTGCACAGGGTGTCTGATACGCAGTATTTT.

This clonotype was counted a single time. This rearrangement joins TRBV7-2 to TRBJ2-5, with TRBD2 matching 8 bases. Germline CDR1 is SGHTA and CDR2 is FQGNSA. With 5 bases clipped from V and 11 bases from J, the junction kept 16 bases outside the gene matches. This CDR3 has 15 residues. The CDR3 DNA reads as TGTGCCAGCAGCCTCGTGGGACTAGGATCCAATAAGCAGTACTTC. Protein product: CASSLVGLGSNKQYF. The whole variable domain, filled in from reference TRBV7-2 and TRBJ2-5, reads GAGVSQSPSNKVTEKGKDVELRCDPISGHTALYWYRQSLGQGLEFLIYFQGNSAPDKSGLPSDRFSAERTGGSVSTLTIQRTQQEDSAVYLCASSLVGLGSNKQYFGPGTRLLVL.

This chain connects TRBV3-1 to TRBJ1-1; TRBD1 agrees at 8 bases. Looked up from germline, CDR1 is LGHDT and CDR2 is YNNKEL (reference sequence). V shed 4 bases and J 7 bases; nucleotides not matched to a gene: 5. The CDR3 extends over 13 amino acids. The CDR3 here is CASSLLGQGEAFF. The DNA for the CDR3 is TGTGCCAGCAGCCTCCTAGGACAGGGTGAAGCTTTCTTT.

The sample holds a few counts of this clonotype. CDR3 DNA sequence: TGTGCCAGCAGCCAGGTGGGGGGTGTCGATGGCTACACCTTC. Its translation: CASSQVGGVDGYTF. The gene calls are TRBV6-5 and TRBJ1-2; D might be TRBD1 (5 bases). The V end was cut by 6 bases, the J end by 6 bases, with 17 bases between. CDR3 length: 14 residues. Germline V gene data show CDR1 as MNHEY and CDR2 as SVGAGI.

V and J are TRBV2 and TRBJ2-7; either TRBD1 or TRBD2 may fit D (5 bases each). The CDR3 loop spans 14 amino acids. V lost 7 bases to trimming and J lost 3 bases, with 16 bases between them. CDR1 and CDR2 (germline): SNHLY, FYNNEI. The chain's CDR3 is CASIKGSLDYEQYF. DNA of the CDR3: TGTGCCAGCATAAAGGGGAGCTTAGACTACGAGCAGTACTTC.

The chain couples TRBV28 to TRBJ1-1; the D is unclear. The CDR3 is made up of 11 amino acids. CDR1 and CDR2 from the germline V gene are MDHEN and SYDVKM. Trimming removed 6 bases at V and 7 bases at J, with 9 bases between. The CDR3 DNA is TGTGCCAGCAGGTCGAGTGATGAAGCTTTCTTT. Its protein is CASRSSDEAFF.

This clonotype has only a few counts. This sequence joins TRBV19 and TRBJ2-3; the match to TRBD1 covers 8 bases. Trimming at V came to 7 bases and at J to 1 base, leaving 7 bases not matched to a gene. Looked up from germline, CDR1 is LNHDA and CDR2 is SQIVND (reference sequence). CDR3 length equals 15 residues. The CDR3 loop reads CASKIGQGGTDTQYF. The CDR3 DNA follows: TGTGCCAGTAAGATTGGACAGGGCGGCACAGATACGCAGTATTTT.

The chain carries TRBV20-1 and TRBJ2-1; a possible D gene is TRBD2 (5 bases). Between the trimmed V and J ends, which lost 3 bases and 7 bases, there was a span of 13 bases. This CDR3 region has 13 residues. Per germline, CDR1 DFQATT and CDR2 SNEGSKA (reference sequence). This CDR3 is CSASSVRMNEQFF. DNA for the CDR3: TGCAGTGCTAGTAGCGTAAGGATGAATGAGCAGTTCTTC.

This chain links TRBV4-3 with TRBJ2-7; either TRBD1 or TRBD2 may fit D (5 bases each). This CDR3 has 13 amino acids. CDR1 and CDR2 (germline): LGHNA, YSLEER. The V end lost 6 bases, the J end lost 2 bases, and 11 bases lay between the germline ends. CDR3 sequence (DNA): TGCGCCAGCAGTCGGGACCCCACCTACGAGCAGTACTTC. It yields the protein CASSRDPTYEQYF.

This clonotype has more than one count but fewer than ten. This chain links TRBV29-1 with TRBJ2-3; TRBD2 aligns across 11 bases. The CDR3 loop spans 14 amino acids. From germline, CDR1 is SQVTM and CDR2 ANQGSEA. With 4 bases clipped from V and 5 bases from J, the junction kept 5 bases outside the gene matches. As DNA, the CDR3 is TGCAGCGTTGTCGCTAGCGGGAGGTTAGATACGCAGTATTTT. This codes for CSVVASGRLDTQYF.

This clonotype was seen a handful of times. Sequence at one end of the junction differs from germline and may be a read error. The chain is built from TRBV7-7 and TRBJ2-1; no clear D gene. Germline V gene lookup returns CDR1 SSHAT and CDR2 FNYEAQ (reference sequence). This CDR3 comprises 15 residues. CDR3 sequence reads: CASSPSANSYNEQFF. DNA for the CDR3: TGTGCTAGCAGCCCTTCGGCTAACTCCTACAATGAGCAGTTCTTC.

The sample holds a few counts of this clonotype. The rearrangement links TRBV7-2 to TRBJ1-2; TRBD1 might be the D (5 bases). The V end was cut by 0 bases, the J end by 5 bases, with 16 bases between. Per the germline V gene, CDR1 is SGHTA and CDR2 is FQGNSA. The CDR3 consists of 16 residues. The CDR3 nucleotides are TGTGCCAGCAGCTTAGCGAAAGGAGGAGGGGAATATGGCTACACCTTC. Amino acids: CASSLAKGGGEYGYTF.

This clonotype has only a few counts. This rearrangement joins TRBV20-1 to TRBJ2-5, with D tentatively TRBD1 (6 bases). The CDR3 is 12 amino acids. The germline gives CDR1 DFQATT, CDR2 SNEGSKA (reference sequence). The CDR3 DNA follows: TGCAAGACGATTAGGGGGAAAGAGACCCAGTACTTC. Protein sequence: CKTIRGKETQYF.

This clonotype has only a few counts. The chain joins TRBV28 to TRBJ2-1; 9 bases map to TRBD2. The V gene end was trimmed by 4 bases and the J gene end by 1 base; junction bases not matched to a gene: 2. In germline, CDR1 is MDHEN, CDR2 SYDVKM. The CDR3 loop spans 15 amino acids. CDR3 residues: CASSSSGISYNEQFF. CDR3 bases: TGTGCCAGCAGTTCTAGCGGGATTTCCTACAATGAGCAGTTCTTC.

The rearrangement uses TRBV5-5 and TRBJ2-1, with 11 bases identical to TRBD2. V was clipped by 3 bases and J by 7 bases; unmatched bases: 6. Germline CDR1 and CDR2: SGHKS and YYEKEE (reference sequence). This CDR3 spans 15 amino acids. CDR3 DNA: TGTGCCAGCAGCTACACTAGCGGGAGTGGTAATGAGCAGTTCTTC. Translation: CASSYTSGSGNEQFF. The whole variable domain, filled in from reference TRBV5-5 and TRBJ2-1, reads DAGVTQSPTHLIKTRGQQVTLRCSPISGHKSVSWYQQVLGQGPQFIFQYYEKEERGRGNFPDRFSARQFPNYSSELNVNALLLGDSALYLCASSYTSGSGNEQFFGPGTRLTVL.

J is TRBJ1-5 and V is TRBV6-2 or TRBV6-3, with unresolved D. This CDR3 spans 15 amino acids. V dropped 2 bases and J dropped 2 bases, with 10 bases sitting between them. Germline assignment: CDR1 MNHEY and CDR2 SVGEGT. The CDR3 DNA follows: TGTGCCAGCAGTTACGGGGTTGGTGGCAATCAGCCCCAGCATTTT. Protein product: CASSYGVGGNQPQHF.

The sample holds a few counts of this clonotype. The J gene is TRBJ2-7, the V gene TRBV7-2; D unclear. Between the trimmed V and J ends, which lost 5 bases and 3 bases, there was a span of 11 bases. The CDR3 has 13 residues. Germline V gives CDR1 SGHTA, CDR2 FQGNSA. For the CDR3, the DNA is TGTGCCAGCAGCAACCGGCCGCTCTACGAGCAGTACTTC. It yields the protein CASSNRPLYEQYF. The full variable domain, in which reference TRBV7-2 and TRBJ2-7 provide the parts outside the CDR3, is GAGVSQSPSNKVTEKGKDVELRCDPISGHTALYWYRQSLGQGLEFLIYFQGNSAPDKSGLPSDRFSAERTGGSVSTLTIQRTQQEDSAVYLCASSNRPLYEQYFGPGTRLTVT.

This clonotype was found a few times. The rearrangement uses TRBV12-3 or TRBV12-4 and TRBJ2-4; D assignment may be TRBD1 or TRBD2 (6 bases each). The CDR3 is 14 residues long. Trimming pared 6 bases from V and 3 bases from J, leaving 12 bases between. CDR3 sequence reads: CASSRRGNKNIQYF. CDR3 DNA sequence: TGTGCCAGCAGCCGGAGGGGGAACAAAAACATTCAGTACTTC.

The rearrangement joins TRBV4-2 to TRBJ2-4; 10 nucleotides line up with TRBD1. Per the germline V gene, CDR1 is LGHNA and CDR2 is YNFKEQ. V dropped 0 bases and J dropped 13; count of bases not matched to a gene: 9. The CDR3 covers 15 residues. As DNA, the CDR3 is TGTGCCAGCAGCCAAGATCCAGGGACAGGGGCTGAGCAGTACTTC. Protein product: CASSQDPGTGAEQYF.

The J gene is TRBJ2-2, the V gene TRBV7-2, with D possibly being TRBD2 (5 bases). Germline V gene data show CDR1 as SGHTA and CDR2 as FQGNSA. The CDR3 is 15 amino acids. V lost 5 bases and J lost 4, with 14 bases in between. CDR3 sequence reads: CASSPRTGGTGELFF. The CDR3, as DNA: TGTGCCAGCAGCCCGCGGACTGGCGGCACCGGGGAGCTGTTTTTT.

With regard to this clonotype: The junction and the germline gene differ at one end; a read error may be behind it. CDR3 sequence (DNA): TGTGCCTGCAGCCCGAGGGGGCTCTACGAGCAGTACTTC. It specifies CACSPRGLYEQYF. This chain uses TRBV27 with TRBJ2-7; 7 positions match TRBD1. From germline, CDR1 is MNHEY and CDR2 SMNVEV (reference sequence). The CDR3 runs 13 residues.

The chain joins TRBV29-1 to TRBJ2-7, with TRBD1 matching over 10 bases. The V gene end was trimmed by 4 bases and the J gene end by 3 bases; junction bases not matched to a gene: 9. Germline CDR1 reads SQVTM; CDR2 reads ANQGSEA. CDR3 length: 15 residues. CDR3 bases: TGCAGCGTTGGATCACCGGACAGGGGGTACTACGAGCAGTACTTC. Its protein is CSVGSPDRGYYEQYF.

This clonotype was counted between two and nine times. The chain carries TRBV24-1 and TRBJ1-1; a possible D gene is TRBD1 (5 bases). In germline, CDR1 is KGHDR, CDR2 SFDVKD. V was cut by 7 bases and J by 4 bases, with 12 bases left in between. This CDR3 contains 13 residues. CDR3 amino acids: CATRQGEGTEAFF. The DNA of the CDR3 is TGTGCCACCAGGCAGGGTGAGGGCACTGAAGCTTTCTTT.